This T cell receptor (beta chain) was profiled in a study of cytomegalovirus exposure and HLA in healthy donors. Points from the study as a whole: V segments that were indistinguishable, TRBV6-2 and TRBV6-3 among them, were omitted from analysis.

PCR used 60 Vbeta primers and 13 Jbeta primers. TCRdb's copy holds only in-frame clones and misses some; the assay was immunoSEQ multiplex PCR. The data contain 50,000 or so clones, approximately 71% of them singletons. The CDR3 is 13 residues long. V lost 4 bases and J lost 8, with 12 bases in between. CDR1 and CDR2 (germline): GTSNPN, SVGIG (reference sequence). This clone came up a few times. No antigen is known for it. The clonotype comes from a man aged 40-49 years in good health and CMV-seropositive. The source material was PBMCs. The chain combines TRBV30 with TRBJ1-6; no reliable D call. The CDR3 nucleotides are TGTGCCTGGACCCCCCAGAGGGATTCACCCCTCCACTTT. Amino acid sequence: CAWTPQRDSPLHF. Based on the CDR3 plus reference TRBV30 and TRBJ1-6, the full variable domain is SQTIHQWPATLVQPVGSPLSLECTVEGTSNPNLYWYRQAAGRGLQLLFYSVGIGQISSEVPQNLSASRPQDRQFILSSKKLLLSDSGFYLCAWTPQRDSPLHFGNGTRLTVT.